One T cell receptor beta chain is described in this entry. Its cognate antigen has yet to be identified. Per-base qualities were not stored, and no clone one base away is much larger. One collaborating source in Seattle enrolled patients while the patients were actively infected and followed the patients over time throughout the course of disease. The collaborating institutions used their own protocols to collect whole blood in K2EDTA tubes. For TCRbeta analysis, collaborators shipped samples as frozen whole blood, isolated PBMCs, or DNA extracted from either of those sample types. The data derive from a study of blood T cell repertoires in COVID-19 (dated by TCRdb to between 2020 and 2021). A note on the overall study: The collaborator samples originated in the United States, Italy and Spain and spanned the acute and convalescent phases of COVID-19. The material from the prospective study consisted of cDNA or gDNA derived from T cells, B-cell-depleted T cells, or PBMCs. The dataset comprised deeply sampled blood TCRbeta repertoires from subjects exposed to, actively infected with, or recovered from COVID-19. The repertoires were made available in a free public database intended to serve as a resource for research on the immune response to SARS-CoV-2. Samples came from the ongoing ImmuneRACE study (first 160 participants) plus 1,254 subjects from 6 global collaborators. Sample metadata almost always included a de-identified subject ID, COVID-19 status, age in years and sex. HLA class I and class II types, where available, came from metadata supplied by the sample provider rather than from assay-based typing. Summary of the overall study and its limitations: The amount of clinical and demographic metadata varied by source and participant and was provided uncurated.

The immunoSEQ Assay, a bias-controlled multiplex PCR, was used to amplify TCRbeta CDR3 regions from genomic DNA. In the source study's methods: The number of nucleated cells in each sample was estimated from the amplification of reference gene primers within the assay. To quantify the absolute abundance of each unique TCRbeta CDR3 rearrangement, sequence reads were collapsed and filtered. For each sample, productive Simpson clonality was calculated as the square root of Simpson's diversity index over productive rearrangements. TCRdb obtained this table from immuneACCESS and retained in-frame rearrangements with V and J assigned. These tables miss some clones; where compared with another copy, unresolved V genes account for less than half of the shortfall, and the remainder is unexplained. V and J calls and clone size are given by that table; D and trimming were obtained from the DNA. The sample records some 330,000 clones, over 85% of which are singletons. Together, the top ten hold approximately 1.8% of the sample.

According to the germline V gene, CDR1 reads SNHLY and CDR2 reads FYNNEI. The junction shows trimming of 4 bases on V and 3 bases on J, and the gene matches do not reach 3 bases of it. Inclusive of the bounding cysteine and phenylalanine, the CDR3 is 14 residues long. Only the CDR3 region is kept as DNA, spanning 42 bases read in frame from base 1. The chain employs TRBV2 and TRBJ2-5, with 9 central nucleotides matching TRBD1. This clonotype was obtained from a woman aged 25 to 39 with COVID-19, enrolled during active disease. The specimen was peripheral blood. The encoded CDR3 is CASSVTGGKETQYF. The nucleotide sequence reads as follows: TGTGCCAGCAGTGTGACAGGGGGAAAAGAGACCCAGTACTTC.